This is a list of T cell receptor beta chains from one sample in a study of cytomegalovirus exposure and HLA in healthy donors. Method: immunoSEQ multiplex PCR; TCRdb's copy keeps in-frame clones and lacks some. Here the sample spans approximately 190,000 clones, over 80% being singletons. Sample: PBMCs. Source of these receptors: a man aged 30-40 years in good health and CMV-seronegative. Both conserved end residues are part of each CDR3. A D gene is named only where the DNA matches it firmly. Clone size appears in some rows only: once, few, many, or a class for an expanded clone.

.	TRBJ2-7	.	TRBV18	TGTGCCAGCTCACCACGGAGAGAGAGCTCCTACGAGCAGTACTTC	CASSPRRESSYEQYF
.	TRBJ1-5	TRBD1	TRBV19	TGTGCCAGTAGTCCGGGACAGCGTAGCAATCAGCCCCAGCATTTT	CASSPGQRSNQPQHF
.	TRBJ2-1	.	TRBV10-2	TGCGCCAGCAGTGACCAGGGCTTATCGGTATTCAATGAGCAGTTCTTC	CASSDQGLSVFNEQFF
few	TRBJ2-1	.	TRBV7-9	TGTGCCAGCAGCCCAGCCGGGACACCCTCCTACAATGAGCAGTTCTTC	CASSPAGTPSYNEQFF
once	TRBJ1-1	TRBD1	TRBV4-2	TGTGCCAGCAGCCCTACGCAGGGGGCGCAAGGCACTGAAGCTTTCTTT	CASSPTQGAQGTEAFF
once	TRBJ2-3	TRBD2	TRBV27	TGTGCCAGCAGTTGGACTAGCGGGATCACAGATACGCAGTATTTT	CASSWTSGITDTQYF
.	TRBJ2-5	.	TRBV6-5	TGTGCCAGCAGTTACCACAGGGTGGTCGGGGAAGAGACCCAGTACTTC	CASSYHRVVGEETQYF
.	TRBJ1-5	.	TRBV6-5	TGTGCCAGCAGTTACGAAGGAGTGAGTCAGCCCCAGCATTTT	CASSYEGVSQPQHF
once	TRBJ2-4	.	TRBV28	TGTGCCAGCAGGGCCTCAGGGCAGTCCGTAGCCAAAAACATTCAGTACTTC	CASRASGQSVAKNIQYF
.	TRBJ1-4	.	TRBV7-9	TGTGCCAGCAGCTTAGCGGAAAGGGAGGGTGAAAAACTGTTTTTT	CASSLAEREGEKLFF
.	TRBJ2-7	TRBD1	TRBV30	TGTGCCTATCAGGGGGCCGACGAGCAGTACTTC	CAYQGADEQYF
.	TRBJ2-1	TRBD2	TRBV7-9	TGTGCCAGCAGAGACGGTGAGGGACTAGCGGGAGGCGCCCATTTCTTC	CASRDGEGLAGGAHFF
few	TRBJ2-7	TRBD2	TRBV27	TGTGCCTCCGGGACTAGCGGGCCCTGGGACGAGCAGTACTTC	CASGTSGPWDEQYF
once	TRBJ2-7	TRBD1	TRBV5-4	TGTGCCAGCAGCGCCGCGCCAGGGGGCTTCTACGAGCAGTACTTC	CASSAAPGGFYEQYF
.	TRBJ1-2	TRBD1	TRBV7-9	TGTGCCAGCAGTTTTGCCCGACCGGGACAGGGTCCCCTCTTGGGCTACACCTTC	CASSFARPGQGPLLGYTF
.	TRBJ1-3	.	TRBV5-4	TGTGCCAGCAGCTTGGACAGGAAGAACACCATATATTTT	CASSLDRKNTIYF
.	TRBJ1-6	TRBD1	TRBV18	TGTGCCAGCTCACTGCGGACAGGGGGGAATGGTTCACCCCTCCACTTT	CASSLRTGGNGSPLHF
few	TRBJ1-2	.	TRBV2	TGTGCCAGCACCCTATACTATGGCTACACCTTC	CASTLYYGYTF
few	TRBJ1-1	.	TRBV6-6	TGTGCCAGCAGCCCTACCTCACCGGTAGCTTTCTTT	CASSPTSPVAFF
.	TRBJ1-2	TRBD1	TRBV5-1	TGCGCCAGCAGCTCCGGGACAGGGGGTTTGAGGTATGGCTACACCTTC	CASSSGTGGLRYGYTF
.	TRBJ2-5	TRBD1	TRBV6-5	TGTGCCAGCAGCACGGACAGGGTACGAGAGACCCAGTACTTC	CASSTDRVRETQYF
.	TRBJ2-5	TRBD2	TRBV9	TGTGCCAGCAGCGTACGGGGAGGGGAGACCCAGTACTTC	CASSVRGGETQYF